This TCR beta chain emerged from a study of T cells in Graves' hyperthyroidism and ophthalmopathy. Study-level results: Most expanded thyroid clonotypes above 0.001 recurred in blood. Patients with ophthalmopathy were separated from those with stable hyperthyroidism by a 13 V-J model. Before onset, ophthalmopathy was predicted by the model a median about six months earlier.

PBMCs were collected from a roughly 9.7 ml volume of fresh peripheral blood. The TCR beta CDR3 regions underwent amplification using RNA transcripts as the source. An initial round of RT-PCR targeting the TCR CDR3 relied on the HTBI primer set. TCRdb re-called the multiplex PCR reads with MiXCR, one entry per CDR3 protein. In the table there are around 600,000 distinct CDR3 sequences, roughly 14% of which are singletons. This clonotype was observed a handful of times. The antigen remains undetermined. Germline assignment: CDR1 SGDLS and CDR2 YYNGEE. The CDR3 has 16 amino acids. Trimming left V 2 bases short and J 9 bases short, with 21 bases between.

This TCR came from a woman between 45 and 60 years old with Graves' ophthalmopathy. The specimen was blood. V is TRBV9 and J is TRBJ2-1; D not certain. In DNA, the CDR3 is TGTGCCAGCAGCGTCCCCGCGTCGGTCCTAACGGGTGAGCAGTTCTTC. Translation gives CASSVPASVLTGEQFF. Drawing the rest from reference TRBV9 and TRBJ2-1, the complete variable domain is DSGVTQTPKHLITATGQRVTLRCSPRSGDLSVYWYQQSLDQGLQFLIQYYNGEERAKGNILERFSAQQFPDLHSELNLSSLELGDSALYFCASSVPASVLTGEQFFGPGTRLTVL.